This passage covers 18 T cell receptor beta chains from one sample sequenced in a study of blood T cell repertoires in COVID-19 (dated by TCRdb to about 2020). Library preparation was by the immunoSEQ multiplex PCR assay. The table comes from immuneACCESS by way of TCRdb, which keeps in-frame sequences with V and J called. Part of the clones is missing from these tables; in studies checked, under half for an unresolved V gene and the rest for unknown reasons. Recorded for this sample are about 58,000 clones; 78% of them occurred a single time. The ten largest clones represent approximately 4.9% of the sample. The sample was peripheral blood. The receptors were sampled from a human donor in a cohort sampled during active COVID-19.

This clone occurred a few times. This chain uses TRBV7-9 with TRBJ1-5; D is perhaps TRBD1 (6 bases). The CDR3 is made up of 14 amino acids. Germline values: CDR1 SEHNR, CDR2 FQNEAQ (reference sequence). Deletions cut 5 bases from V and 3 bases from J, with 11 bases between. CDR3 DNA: TGTGCCAGCAGCCCGGGGGGGCACAATCAGCCCCAGCATTTT. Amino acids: CASSPGGHNQPQHF.

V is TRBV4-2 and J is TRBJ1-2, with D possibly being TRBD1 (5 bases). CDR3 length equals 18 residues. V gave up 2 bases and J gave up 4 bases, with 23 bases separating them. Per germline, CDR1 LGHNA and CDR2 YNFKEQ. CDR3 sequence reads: CASSQKQDSPFRGYGYTF. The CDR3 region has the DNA TGTGCCAGCAGCCAAAAACAAGACAGCCCTTTCCGTGGCTATGGCTACACCTTC.

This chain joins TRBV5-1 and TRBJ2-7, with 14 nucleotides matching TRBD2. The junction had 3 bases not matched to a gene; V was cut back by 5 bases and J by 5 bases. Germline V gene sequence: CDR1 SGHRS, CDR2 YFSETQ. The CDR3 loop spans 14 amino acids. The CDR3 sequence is CASRGTSGSHEQYF. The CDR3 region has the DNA TGCGCCAGCAGAGGGACTAGCGGGAGTCACGAGCAGTACTTC.

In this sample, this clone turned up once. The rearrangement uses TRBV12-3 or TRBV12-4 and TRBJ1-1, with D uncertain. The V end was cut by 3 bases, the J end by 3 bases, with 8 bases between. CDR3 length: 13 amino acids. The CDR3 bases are TGTGCCAGCAGTTTTGGGCGCCACACTGAAGCTTTCTTT. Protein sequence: CASSFGRHTEAFF.

The CDR3 nucleotides read TGTGCCAGCAGTTCTTTTCAGAGGGCAACCTACGAGCAGTACTTC. Encoded protein: CASSSFQRATYEQYF. This sequence joins TRBV6-2 or TRBV6-3 and TRBJ2-7, with a weak D call TRBD2 (5 bases). Germline CDR1 MNHEY, CDR2 SVGEGT. This CDR3 is built from 15 residues. Trimming shortened V by 4 bases and J by 2 bases, and 15 bases separated the two germline ends.

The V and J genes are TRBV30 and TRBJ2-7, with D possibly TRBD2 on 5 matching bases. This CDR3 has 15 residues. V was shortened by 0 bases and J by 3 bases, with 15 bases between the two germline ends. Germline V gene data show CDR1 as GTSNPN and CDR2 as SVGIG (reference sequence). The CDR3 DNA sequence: TGTGCCTGGAGTGTAGGGAGCGGAAGCTACTACGAGCAGTACTTC. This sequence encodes CAWSVGSGSYYEQYF.

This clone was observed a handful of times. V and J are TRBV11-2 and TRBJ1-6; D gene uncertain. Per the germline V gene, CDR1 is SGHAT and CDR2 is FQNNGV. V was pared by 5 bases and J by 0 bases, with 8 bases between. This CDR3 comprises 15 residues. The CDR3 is CASSASVSYNSPLHF. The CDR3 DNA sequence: TGTGCCAGCAGCGCCTCGGTCTCCTATAATTCACCCCTCCACTTT.

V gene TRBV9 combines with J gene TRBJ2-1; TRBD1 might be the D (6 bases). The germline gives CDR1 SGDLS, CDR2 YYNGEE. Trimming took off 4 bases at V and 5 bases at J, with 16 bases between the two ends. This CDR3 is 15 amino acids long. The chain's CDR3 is CASSKSPRTDNEQFF. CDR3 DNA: TGTGCCAGCAGCAAATCCCCCAGGACAGACAATGAGCAGTTCTTC.

DNA of the CDR3: TGCGCCAGCAGCCAGTATCGCACAGGAGTCAACTCCTACGAGCAGTACTTC. Encoded protein: CASSQYRTGVNSYEQYF. The V and J genes are TRBV4-1 and TRBJ2-7; D is possibly TRBD1 (5 bases). This CDR3 is 17 amino acids long. From germline, CDR1 is MGHRA and CDR2 YSYEKL. V lost 3 bases and J lost 0, with 18 bases in between.

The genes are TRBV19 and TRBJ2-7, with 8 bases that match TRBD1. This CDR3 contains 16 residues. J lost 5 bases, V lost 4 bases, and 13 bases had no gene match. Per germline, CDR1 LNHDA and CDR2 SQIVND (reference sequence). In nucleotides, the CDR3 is TGTGCCAGTAGTACGTACCTCCGCGGGACAGGTAACGAGCAGTACTTC. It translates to CASSTYLRGTGNEQYF.

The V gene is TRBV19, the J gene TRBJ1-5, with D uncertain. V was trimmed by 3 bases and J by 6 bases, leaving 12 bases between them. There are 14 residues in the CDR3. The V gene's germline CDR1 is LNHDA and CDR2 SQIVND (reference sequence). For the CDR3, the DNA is TGTGCCAGTAGTATTTCCCCAGGAATTCAGCCCCAGCATTTT. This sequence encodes CASSISPGIQPQHF.

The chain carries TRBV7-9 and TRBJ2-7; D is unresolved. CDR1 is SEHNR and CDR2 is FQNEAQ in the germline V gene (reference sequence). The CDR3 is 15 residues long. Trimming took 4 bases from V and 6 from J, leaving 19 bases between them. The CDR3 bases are TGTGCCAGCAGCTCGACGGAGCGCTCATCGAGCGAGCAGTACTTC. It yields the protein CASSSTERSSSEQYF. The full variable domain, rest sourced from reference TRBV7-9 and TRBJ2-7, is DTGVSQNPRHKITKRGQNVTFRCDPISEHNRLYWYRQTLGQGPEFLTYFQNEAQLEKSRLLSDRFSAERPKGSFSTLEIQRTEQGDSAMYLCASSSTERSSSEQYFGPGTRLTVT.

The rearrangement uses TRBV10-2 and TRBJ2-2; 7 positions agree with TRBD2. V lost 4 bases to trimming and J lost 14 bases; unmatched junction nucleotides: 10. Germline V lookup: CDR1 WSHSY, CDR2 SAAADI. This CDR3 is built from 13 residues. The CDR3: CASSAPGLPNLFF. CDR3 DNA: TGCGCCAGCAGTGCTCCGGGACTACCAAACCTGTTTTTT.

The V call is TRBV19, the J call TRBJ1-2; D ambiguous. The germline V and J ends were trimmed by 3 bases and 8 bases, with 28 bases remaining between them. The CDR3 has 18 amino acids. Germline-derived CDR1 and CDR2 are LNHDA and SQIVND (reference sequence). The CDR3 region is CASSMTGGVLFRYGGYTF. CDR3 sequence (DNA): TGTGCCAGTAGTATGACCGGCGGGGTACTCTTCCGATATGGCGGCTACACCTTC.

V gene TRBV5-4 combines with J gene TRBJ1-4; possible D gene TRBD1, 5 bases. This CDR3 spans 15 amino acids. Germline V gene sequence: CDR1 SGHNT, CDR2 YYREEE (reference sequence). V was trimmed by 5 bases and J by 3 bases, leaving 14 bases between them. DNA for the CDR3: TGTGCCAGCAGAAGGGGCGTTTCACCTAATGAAAAACTGTTTTTT. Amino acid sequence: CASRRGVSPNEKLFF. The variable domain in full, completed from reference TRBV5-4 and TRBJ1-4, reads ETGVTQSPTHLIKTRGQQVTLRCSSQSGHNTVSWYQQALGQGPQFIFQYYREEENGRGNFPPRFSGLQFPNYSSELNVNALELDDSALYLCASRRGVSPNEKLFFGSGTQLSVL.

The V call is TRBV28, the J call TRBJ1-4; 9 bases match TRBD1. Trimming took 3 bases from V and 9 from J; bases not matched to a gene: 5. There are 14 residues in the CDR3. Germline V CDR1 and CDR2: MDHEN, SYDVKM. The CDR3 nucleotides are TGTGCCAGCAGTTTTGCCGGGACAGGGAAAAAACTGTTTTTT. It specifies CASSFAGTGKKLFF.

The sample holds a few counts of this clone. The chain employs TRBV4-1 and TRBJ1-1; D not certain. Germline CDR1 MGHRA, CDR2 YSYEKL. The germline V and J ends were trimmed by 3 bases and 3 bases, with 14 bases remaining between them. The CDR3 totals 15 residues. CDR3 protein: CASSHPFSEDTEAFF. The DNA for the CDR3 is TGCGCCAGCAGCCATCCCTTCAGCGAGGACACTGAAGCTTTCTTT.

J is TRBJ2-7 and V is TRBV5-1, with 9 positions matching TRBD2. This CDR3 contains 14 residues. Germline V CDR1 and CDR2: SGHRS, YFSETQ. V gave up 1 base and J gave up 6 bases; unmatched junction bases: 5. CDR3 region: CASSLIKREVEQYF. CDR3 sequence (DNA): TGCGCCAGCAGCTTGATCAAGCGGGAGGTCGAGCAGTACTTC.